A selection of T cell receptor beta chains follows, all from one sample in a study of CD8+CD57+ T cells in acquired aplastic anemia. Each CDR3 protein gets one entry after TCRdb re-called the reads with MiXCR. The data contain 200,000 to 250,000 distinct CDR3 sequences, more than 45% of them seen just once; the ten biggest clones take up 6.5% to 10%. The sample was sorted CD4+, CD8+, or CD8+CD57+ T cells (not recorded which) from PBMCs. The receptors come from a human donor with aplastic anemia. CDR3s include the opening cysteine and the closing phenylalanine or tryptophan. The D gene is left open where the match is weak. A row's size may be missing; if present it is once, few, many or a size class.

D gene: -; clone size: -; V gene: TRBV15; J gene: TRBJ1-1; CDR3 DNA: TGTGCCACCAGCAGAGATCACGACAGCTTCATGAACACTAAAGCTTTCTTT; CDR3 protein: CATSRDHDSFMNTKAFF
D gene: -; clone size: -; V gene: TRBV9; J gene: TRBJ1-5; CDR3 DNA: TGTGCCAGCAGCGTAGTGGTTGAGGGGCCAGCCCAGCCCCAGCATTTT; CDR3 protein: CASSVVVEGPAQPQHF
D gene: -; clone size: once; V gene: TRBV29-1; J gene: TRBJ2-7; CDR3 DNA: TGCAGCGTCCAAACCCGGGACGCCGCTCCCTACGAGCAGTACTTC; CDR3 protein: CSVQTRDAAPYEQYF
D gene: -; clone size: many; V gene: TRBV24-1; J gene: TRBJ2-2; CDR3 DNA: TGTGCCACCAGTGATAGGGTGCCGGCGCTGTTTTTT; CDR3 protein: CATSDRVPALFF
D gene: -; clone size: many; V gene: TRBV9; J gene: TRBJ2-5; CDR3 DNA: TGTGCCAGCAGCGCGGAACTAGGAATGGAGACCCAGTACTTC; CDR3 protein: CASSAELGMETQYF
D gene: TRBD2; clone size: -; V gene: TRBV20-1; J gene: TRBJ2-3; CDR3 DNA: TGCAGTGCTAGAGATTTAGCGGGGGGCACAGATACGCAGTATTTT; CDR3 protein: CSARDLAGGTDTQYF
D gene: -; clone size: few; V gene: TRBV10-3; J gene: TRBJ1-5; CDR3 DNA: TGTGCCATCAGTGAAGGACGATTCCACGAGCATTTT; CDR3 protein: CAISEGRFHEHF
D gene: TRBD2; clone size: -; V gene: TRBV7-9; J gene: TRBJ2-5; CDR3 DNA: TGTGCCAGCAGCTTAGCTGGACTAGTTGAGACCCAGTACTTC; CDR3 protein: CASSLAGLVETQYF
D gene: TRBD1; clone size: many; V gene: TRBV6-1; J gene: TRBJ1-5; CDR3 DNA: TGTGCCAGTGGACAGGGCCGTAGCAATCAGCCCCAGCATTTT; CDR3 protein: CASGQGRSNQPQHF
D gene: TRBD2; clone size: few; V gene: TRBV20-1; J gene: TRBJ2-1; CDR3 DNA: TGCAGTGCTAGAGCCTTAGGGACTACGAATGAGCAGTTCTTC; CDR3 protein: CSARALGTTNEQFF
D gene: -; clone size: once; V gene: TRBV20-1; J gene: TRBJ1-4; CDR3 DNA: TGCAGTGCGAGGCAGTGGGGGCCCGCAACTAATGAAAAACTGTTTTTT; CDR3 protein: CSARQWGPATNEKLFF
D gene: -; clone size: -; V gene: TRBV11-1; J gene: TRBJ2-1; CDR3 DNA: TGTGCCAGCACCCAAACGGGGGTGGGTTCCTACAATGAGCAGTTCTTC; CDR3 protein: CASTQTGVGSYNEQFF
D gene: TRBD2; clone size: -; V gene: TRBV9; J gene: TRBJ2-1; CDR3 DNA: TGTGCCAGCAGCGTAGGAAAACTAGCGGGCTCGGAGCAGTTCTTC; CDR3 protein: CASSVGKLAGSEQFF
D gene: -; clone size: many; V gene: TRBV9; J gene: TRBJ2-6; CDR3 DNA: TGTGCCAGCAGCGTCGGGTCTGGGGCCAACGTCCTGACTTTC; CDR3 protein: CASSVGSGANVLTF
D gene: -; clone size: many; V gene: TRBV9; J gene: TRBJ1-6; CDR3 DNA: TGTGCCAGCAGCCCCCGAGGGGGAGATTCACCCCTCCACTTT; CDR3 protein: CASSPRGGDSPLHF
D gene: TRBD1; clone size: -; V gene: TRBV5-1; J gene: TRBJ1-5; CDR3 DNA: TGCGCCAGCAGCACCTCCGGGACAGGGAGGCAGCCCCAGCATTTT; CDR3 protein: CASSTSGTGRQPQHF
D gene: -; clone size: many; V gene: TRBV7-9; J gene: TRBJ2-7; CDR3 DNA: TGTGCCAGCAGCTTAGTCCGGTCAGGGGCCCACGAGCAGTACTTC; CDR3 protein: CASSLVRSGAHEQYF
D gene: -; clone size: -; V gene: TRBV10-3; J gene: TRBJ1-2; CDR3 DNA: TGTGCCGTCACCAGGGAAGTGGGCTATGGCTACACCTTC; CDR3 protein: CAVTREVGYGYTF
D gene: TRBD1; clone size: -; V gene: TRBV10-3; J gene: TRBJ1-2; CDR3 DNA: TGTGCCATCAGTTCGGGGGTACAGGGGGCCTTTGGCTACACCTTC; CDR3 protein: CAISSGVQGAFGYTF
D gene: TRBD2; clone size: few; V gene: TRBV29-1; J gene: TRBJ2-5; CDR3 DNA: TGCAGCGTTGATGGACTAGCGGGGGGAGAGACCCAGTACTTC; CDR3 protein: CSVDGLAGGETQYF
D gene: TRBD1; clone size: many; V gene: TRBV10-2; J gene: TRBJ1-1; CDR3 DNA: TGCGCCAGCAGTGCCTTAATGGGACAGGAAGCTTTCTTT; CDR3 protein: CASSALMGQEAFF
D gene: TRBD1; clone size: -; V gene: TRBV7-9; J gene: TRBJ1-2; CDR3 DNA: TGTGCCAGCAGCCTGGGACAGGGGGCAAGTTATGGCTACACCTTC; CDR3 protein: CASSLGQGASYGYTF
D gene: -; clone size: -; V gene: TRBV6-1; J gene: TRBJ2-7; CDR3 DNA: TGTGCCAGAAGTGAATCGTGGGAACCCCTCTCCTACGAGCAGTACTTC; CDR3 protein: CARSESWEPLSYEQYF
D gene: TRBD1; clone size: -; V gene: TRBV4-2; J gene: TRBJ1-5; CDR3 DNA: TGTGCCAGCAGCCAAGAGGCGACAGGGGTTTATCAGCCCCAGCATTTT; CDR3 protein: CASSQEATGVYQPQHF
D gene: -; clone size: many; V gene: TRBV15; J gene: TRBJ2-3; CDR3 DNA: TGTGCCACCAGCAGTGTTGGGTCCAGCACAGATACGCAGTATTTT; CDR3 protein: CATSSVGSSTDTQYF
D gene: TRBD1; clone size: few; V gene: TRBV27; J gene: TRBJ1-1; CDR3 DNA: TGTGCCAGCAGCTATCTTAGGGGGCTGATGAACACTGAAGCTTTCTTT; CDR3 protein: CASSYLRGLMNTEAFF
D gene: -; clone size: few; V gene: TRBV29-1; J gene: TRBJ2-3; CDR3 DNA: TGCAGCGTTGCACACCCTGGCGCAGATACGCAGTATTTT; CDR3 protein: CSVAHPGADTQYF
D gene: -; clone size: -; V gene: TRBV9; J gene: TRBJ1-5; CDR3 DNA: TGTGCCAGCAGCCCGTCAGACGGGCATCAGCCCCAGCATTTT; CDR3 protein: CASSPSDGHQPQHF
D gene: TRBD2; clone size: -; V gene: TRBV20-1; J gene: TRBJ2-5; CDR3 DNA: TGCAGTGCTAGCCACGGGACTAGCGGGGGGGGGATGGAGACCCAGTACTTC; CDR3 protein: CSASHGTSGGGMETQYF
D gene: -; clone size: many; V gene: TRBV5-6; J gene: TRBJ1-1; CDR3 DNA: TGTGCCAGCAGCTTGGCGGGGGACGCTGAAGCTTTCTTT; CDR3 protein: CASSLAGDAEAFF
D gene: -; clone size: -; V gene: TRBV25-1; J gene: TRBJ2-3; CDR3 DNA: TGTGCCAGCCGACGGGGGACAGATACGCAGTATTTT; CDR3 protein: CASRRGTDTQYF
D gene: -; clone size: few; V gene: TRBV27; J gene: TRBJ2-7; CDR3 DNA: TGTGCCAGCAGTTTAGGCGGACCCTCCTACGAGCAGTACTTC; CDR3 protein: CASSLGGPSYEQYF
D gene: -; clone size: once; V gene: TRBV20-1; J gene: TRBJ1-2; CDR3 DNA: TGCAGTGCTAGGGGGTCGTTTGGGAACTATGGCTACACCTTC; CDR3 protein: CSARGSFGNYGYTF
D gene: -; clone size: -; V gene: TRBV9; J gene: TRBJ2-1; CDR3 DNA: TGTGCCAGCAGCGTAGAGGGGGGGGAGGACAATGAGCAGTTCTTC; CDR3 protein: CASSVEGGEDNEQFF
D gene: -; clone size: -; V gene: TRBV18; J gene: TRBJ1-2; CDR3 DNA: TGTGCCAGCTCCCTCTACGGTAATGGCTACACCTTC; CDR3 protein: CASSLYGNGYTF
D gene: -; clone size: few; V gene: TRBV7-9; J gene: TRBJ2-1; CDR3 DNA: TGTGCCAGCAGCTTAAAATCGGATGGCTCCTACAATGAGCAGTTCTTC; CDR3 protein: CASSLKSDGSYNEQFF
D gene: -; clone size: -; V gene: TRBV7-9; J gene: TRBJ1-5; CDR3 DNA: TGTGCCAGCAGTGCTCCCTTTATAAATCAGCCCCAGCATTTT; CDR3 protein: CASSAPFINQPQHF
D gene: TRBD2; clone size: -; V gene: TRBV10-2; J gene: TRBJ2-1; CDR3 DNA: TGCGCCAGCAGTGAGATACTTCGAGGAGCGGGGGGGCACGAGCAGTTCTTC; CDR3 protein: CASSEILRGAGGHEQFF
D gene: -; clone size: many; V gene: TRBV27; J gene: TRBJ2-7; CDR3 DNA: TGTGCCAGCAGTTTAAGCAGGTTCCCCTACGAGCAGTACTTC; CDR3 protein: CASSLSRFPYEQYF
D gene: TRBD2; clone size: -; V gene: TRBV15; J gene: TRBJ2-1; CDR3 DNA: TGTGCCACCAGCAGCTCTAGCGGGGGGAACTACAATGAGCAGTTCTTC; CDR3 protein: CATSSSSGGNYNEQFF
D gene: -; clone size: -; V gene: TRBV7-4; J gene: TRBJ2-7; CDR3 DNA: TGTGCCAGCAGCTTAGTAGGGGGGACGCCGGGGTACAATGAGCAGTACTTC; CDR3 protein: CASSLVGGTPGYNEQYF
D gene: TRBD1; clone size: -; V gene: TRBV10-3; J gene: TRBJ2-5; CDR3 DNA: TGTGCCAGCTCCGGGACAGGGGAGGGAGAGACCCAGTACTTC; CDR3 protein: CASSGTGEGETQYF
D gene: TRBD2; clone size: few; V gene: TRBV3-1; J gene: TRBJ2-7; CDR3 DNA: TGTGCCAGCAGCCCGGGGACTAGCGGGCTATTCTCCTACGAGCAGTACTTC; CDR3 protein: CASSPGTSGLFSYEQYF
D gene: -; clone size: -; V gene: TRBV5-5; J gene: TRBJ1-2; CDR3 DNA: TGTGCCAGCAGCCTGTCTGTCGGAGTCTATGGCTACACCTTC; CDR3 protein: CASSLSVGVYGYTF
D gene: -; clone size: -; V gene: TRBV20-1; J gene: TRBJ2-7; CDR3 DNA: TGCAGTGCTAGTAGCCGGGGCGAGCAGTACTTC; CDR3 protein: CSASSRGEQYF
D gene: TRBD1; clone size: -; V gene: TRBV7-9; J gene: TRBJ2-1; CDR3 DNA: TGTGCCAGCAGCTTAATTGGACAGGGGGCGCGGAATGAGCAGTTCTTC; CDR3 protein: CASSLIGQGARNEQFF
D gene: -; clone size: -; V gene: TRBV6-2/TRBV6-3; J gene: TRBJ2-7; CDR3 DNA: TGTGCCAGCAGTTACTCATTGTATCAGACCTACGAGCAGTACTTC; CDR3 protein: CASSYSLYQTYEQYF
D gene: -; clone size: -; V gene: TRBV29-1; J gene: TRBJ1-2; CDR3 DNA: TGCAGCGTGTTGAGGGGGAACTATGGCTACACCTTC; CDR3 protein: CSVLRGNYGYTF
D gene: -; clone size: -; V gene: TRBV9; J gene: TRBJ2-7; CDR3 DNA: TGTGCCAGCAGCCCAAACCCGTCCTACGAGCAGTACTTC; CDR3 protein: CASSPNPSYEQYF
D gene: -; clone size: many; V gene: TRBV19; J gene: TRBJ2-7; CDR3 DNA: TGTGCCAGTAGTATAGCTCTGGACCAGACACCCCTAGGGGTCTACGAGCAGTACTTC; CDR3 protein: CASSIALDQTPLGVYEQYF
D gene: -; clone size: many; V gene: TRBV6-1; J gene: TRBJ1-5; CDR3 DNA: TGTGCCAGCAGTGGCAGGCCCTATAGCAATCAGCCCCAGCATTTT; CDR3 protein: CASSGRPYSNQPQHF
D gene: -; clone size: many; V gene: TRBV7-6; J gene: TRBJ2-5; CDR3 DNA: TGTGCCAGCAGCCGACTTAAGACTGAAGAGACCCAGTACTTC; CDR3 protein: CASSRLKTEETQYF
D gene: -; clone size: -; V gene: TRBV30; J gene: TRBJ1-1; CDR3 DNA: TGTGCCTGGACCCGTTTGGGGGCCACTGAAGCTTTCTTT; CDR3 protein: CAWTRLGATEAFF
D gene: -; clone size: many; V gene: TRBV30; J gene: TRBJ2-7; CDR3 DNA: TGTGCCTGGATTCAACCGGGAGTGGCCTACGAGCAGTACTTC; CDR3 protein: CAWIQPGVAYEQYF
D gene: TRBD1; clone size: many; V gene: TRBV5-1; J gene: TRBJ2-1; CDR3 DNA: TGCGCCAGCTTCAGGACCGGGACAGGGAATGAGCAGTTCTTC; CDR3 protein: CASFRTGTGNEQFF
D gene: -; clone size: -; V gene: TRBV15; J gene: TRBJ1-2; CDR3 DNA: TGTGCCACCAGCAGAGATCGGCAGGCGATGGGCTACACCTTC; CDR3 protein: CATSRDRQAMGYTF
D gene: -; clone size: -; V gene: TRBV7-9; J gene: TRBJ2-7; CDR3 DNA: TGTGCCAGCAGCTTAGAGCCCGTAGGGGCGGATGAGCAGTACTTC; CDR3 protein: CASSLEPVGADEQYF
D gene: TRBD1; clone size: -; V gene: TRBV29-1; J gene: TRBJ1-2; CDR3 DNA: TGCAGCGTCCGGGACAGGGGGCGTGAAGGTAACTATGGCTACACCTTC; CDR3 protein: CSVRDRGREGNYGYTF
D gene: -; clone size: -; V gene: TRBV20-1; J gene: TRBJ2-1; CDR3 DNA: TGCAGTGCCACCGGGGGCTACAATGAGCAGTTCTTC; CDR3 protein: CSATGGYNEQFF